Following are 29 T cell receptor beta chains from one sample sequenced in a study of blood T cell repertoires in COVID-19. TCRdb keeps only in-frame clones here, not all; method: immunoSEQ multiplex PCR. The data contain over 150,000 clones, around 87% of them seen just once; the ten biggest clones take up 2% to 2.5%. Sequenced: PBMCs or T cells enriched from blood (not recorded which). These receptors all stem from a woman aged 25 to 39 who had recovered from COVID-19.

This chain joins TRBV24-1 and TRBJ2-5, with 7 nucleotides matching TRBD1. The V segment lost 4 bases and the J segment 1 base; nucleotides outside the gene matches: 5. Germline-derived CDR1 and CDR2 are KGHDR and SFDVKD. The CDR3 spans 15 residues. The CDR3 region is CATSDGGQAQETQYF. In nucleotides, the CDR3 is TGTGCCACCAGTGACGGTGGACAGGCCCAAGAGACCCAGTACTTC.

The chain links TRBV27 to TRBJ2-1, with 9 positions matching TRBD2. The CDR3 sequence is 17 residues long. Germline trimming cut 4 bases from V and 4 bases from J; bases unmatched to any gene: 11. Per germline, CDR1 MNHEY and CDR2 SMNVEV (reference sequence). CDR3 sequence reads: CASSSLDWRGGYNEQFF. In nucleotides, the CDR3 is TGTGCCAGCAGTTCCCTGGATTGGCGGGGGGGATACAATGAGCAGTTCTTC.

The CDR3 loop reads CASSLGLSSTDTQYF. The CDR3, as DNA: TGTGCCAGCAGCTTGGGACTTTCTAGCACAGATACGCAGTATTTT. The gene calls are TRBV5-6 and TRBJ2-3; D uncertain. This CDR3 contains 15 residues. The V end was cut by 0 bases, the J end by 0 bases, with 8 bases between. Germline V gene lookup returns CDR1 SGHDT and CDR2 YYEEEE.

This chain links TRBV4-2 with TRBJ1-3; D is unclear. Germline CDR1 reads LGHNA; CDR2 reads YNFKEQ. Trimming took 1 base from V and 1 from J, leaving 11 bases between them. This CDR3 has 16 residues. The CDR3 nucleotides read TGTGCCAGCAGCCAAGGCGGTACGGCTTCTGGAAACACCATATATTTT. As protein: CASSQGGTASGNTIYF.

The genes are TRBV7-8 and TRBJ1-5; D uncertain. CDR1 SGHVS and CDR2 FQNEAQ come from the germline V gene. The CDR3 loop spans 15 amino acids. Trimming shortened V by 1 base and J by 0 bases, and 7 bases separated the two germline ends. CDR3 sequence (DNA): TGTGCCAGCAGCTTAGAGAGGGCTAGCAATCAGCCCCAGCATTTT. Its translation: CASSLERASNQPQHF.

J is TRBJ2-1 and V is TRBV7-9; 11 positions agree with TRBD2. Per germline, CDR1 SEHNR and CDR2 FQNEAQ (reference sequence). The CDR3 consists of 15 residues. V was clipped by 5 bases and J by 7 bases; unmatched bases: 7. CDR3 in DNA: TGTGCCAGCAGCCCGGCTAGCGGGGGGCGGAATGAGCAGTTCTTC. Amino acids: CASSPASGGRNEQFF. The full variable domain, in which reference TRBV7-9 and TRBJ2-1 provide the parts outside the CDR3, is DTGVSQNPRHKITKRGQNVTFRCDPISEHNRLYWYRQTLGQGPEFLTYFQNEAQLEKSRLLSDRFSAERPKGSFSTLEIQRTEQGDSAMYLCASSPASGGRNEQFFGPGTRLTVL.

The chain uses TRBV15 and TRBJ1-1; 9 positions match TRBD1. The J segment lost 3 bases and the V segment lost 0 bases, leaving 14 bases of the junction unmatched. The CDR3 totals 19 residues. Germline V gene data show CDR1 as LNHNV and CDR2 as YYDKDF (reference sequence). CDR3 sequence: CATSRDRRQGGRDHTEAFF. The CDR3 region has the DNA TGTGCCACCAGCAGAGATCGGCGACAGGGGGGGAGGGACCACACTGAAGCTTTCTTT.

CDR3 region: CASSLVSPGWTEAFF. For the CDR3, the DNA is TGTGCCAGCAGCTTGGTTTCACCAGGGTGGACTGAAGCTTTCTTT. The rearrangement uses TRBV5-6 and TRBJ1-1; maybe TRBD1 (5 bases). The CDR3 consists of 15 residues. The ends were cut back, 0 bases at V and 5 bases at J, with 14 bases in the middle. CDR1 is SGHDT and CDR2 is YYEEEE in the germline V gene.

The chain recombines TRBV18 with TRBJ1-5, with D maybe TRBD1 (6 bases). The germline CDR1 and CDR2 sequences are KGHSH and LQKENI. Trimming took off 3 bases at V and 4 bases at J, with 22 bases between the two ends. The CDR3 extends over 18 amino acids. CDR3: CASSPPGLSGARNQPQHF. CDR3 DNA sequence: TGTGCCAGCTCACCTCCGGGTTTATCAGGGGCTAGGAATCAGCCCCAGCATTTT.

The chain combines TRBV18 with TRBJ1-2; tentatively, D is TRBD1 (5 bases). The length of the CDR3 is 13 residues. Germline values: CDR1 KGHSH, CDR2 LQKENI. V was cut by 2 bases and J by 4 bases, with 8 bases left in between. CDR3 loop: CASSPDSLYGYTF. Here the CDR3 DNA reads TGTGCCAGCTCACCAGACAGCCTCTATGGCTACACCTTC.

The chain has TRBV7-6 and TRBJ2-1; the match to TRBD2 covers 10 bases. Germline trimming cut 1 base from V and 8 bases from J; bases unmatched to any gene: 8. Germline assignment: CDR1 SGHVS and CDR2 FNYEAQ. This CDR3 has 16 amino acids. In DNA form, the CDR3 reads TGTGCCAGCAGCTTAGTACTAGCGGGGAGAGGCGATGAGCAGTTCTTC. Amino acid sequence: CASSLVLAGRGDEQFF.

The chain is built from TRBV4-3 and TRBJ2-5, with D unclear. The V end lost 1 base, the J end lost 14 bases, and 14 bases lay between the germline ends. Germline assignment: CDR1 LGHNA and CDR2 YSLEER. The CDR3 is 12 amino acids. The CDR3 protein is CASSQGADPRYF. CDR3 bases: TGCGCCAGCAGCCAAGGGGCCGACCCCCGATACTTC.

This chain connects TRBV4-2 to TRBJ2-1, with a weak D call TRBD1 (6 bases). The V end lost 1 base, the J end lost 0 bases, and 13 bases lay between the germline ends. The CDR3 is 17 residues long. Germline CDR1 LGHNA, CDR2 YNFKEQ. CDR3: CASSQGGGASSYNEQFF. DNA for the CDR3: TGTGCCAGCAGCCAAGGAGGGGGTGCGAGCTCCTACAATGAGCAGTTCTTC.

The chain employs TRBV6-5 and TRBJ2-7, with 10 positions matching TRBD1. The CDR3 sequence is 14 residues long. V was clipped by 4 bases and J by 5 bases; unmatched bases: 5. CDR1 is MNHEY, CDR2 SVGAGI, per germline. The CDR3 DNA is TGTGCCAGCAGTTTTGGGACAGGGGAGGACGAGCAGTACTTC. It is translated as CASSFGTGEDEQYF.

This rearrangement joins TRBV7-9 to TRBJ1-2; tentatively, D is TRBD1 (5 bases). The ends were cut back, 0 bases at V and 3 bases at J, with 14 bases in the middle. The germline gives CDR1 SEHNR, CDR2 FQNEAQ (reference sequence). The CDR3 has 16 amino acids. The CDR3 DNA follows: TGTGCCAGCAGCTTAGCTTCAGGGAGGGCCGACTATGGCTACACCTTC. Its translation: CASSLASGRADYGYTF.

The V call is TRBV7-2, the J call TRBJ1-2; D is undetermined. Trimming cost V 0 bases and J 4 bases, with 12 bases left between them. Germline lookup yields CDR1 SGHTA and CDR2 FQGNSA. This CDR3 contains 15 residues. The CDR3 DNA follows: TGTGCCAGCAGCTTAGCGGTTACGGGTGGCTATGGCTACACCTTC. It codes for CASSLAVTGGYGYTF.

The genes are TRBV6-6 and TRBJ2-7; TRBD1 agrees at 9 bases. The J segment lost 4 bases and the V segment lost 6 bases, leaving 10 bases of the junction unmatched. The CDR3 is made up of 15 amino acids. Germline CDR1 is MNHNY and CDR2 is SVGAGI (reference sequence). The CDR3 region is CASSLPDRGIYEQYF. The DNA for the CDR3 is TGTGCCAGCAGCCTACCGGACAGGGGAATATACGAGCAGTACTTC.

The chain uses TRBV5-1 and TRBJ1-1; tentatively, D is TRBD1 (5 bases). CDR1 is SGHRS and CDR2 is YFSETQ in the germline V gene. This CDR3 region has 13 residues. Deletions cut 0 bases from V and 10 bases from J, with 13 bases between. CDR3 sequence: CASSLEGPGPAFF. The CDR3 DNA reads TGCGCCAGCAGCTTGGAGGGGCCAGGACCAGCTTTCTTT.

This clone occurred once. The chain employs TRBV24-1 and TRBJ2-5, with a weak D call TRBD2 (7 bases). There are 15 residues in the CDR3. Germline CDR1 and CDR2: KGHDR and SFDVKD. Trimming removed 5 bases at V and 5 bases at J, with 17 bases between. The CDR3: CATSASMGGAETQYF. The CDR3 DNA reads as TGTGCCACCAGTGCTTCCATGGGGGGGGCCGAGACCCAGTACTTC.

This rearrangement joins TRBV4-3 to TRBJ2-7; 12 nucleotides align to TRBD2. Trimming removed 0 bases from V and 3 bases from J; junction bases left unmatched: 6. Looked up from germline, CDR1 is LGHNA and CDR2 is YSLEER. CDR3 size: 17 residues. CDR3 sequence (DNA): TGCGCCAGCAGCCAAGATTACGGACTAGCGGGGTACTACGAGCAGTACTTC. Amino acid sequence: CASSQDYGLAGYYEQYF.

V is TRBV5-5 and J is TRBJ2-7; D is possibly TRBD1 (5 bases). The germline V gene encodes CDR1 SGHKS and CDR2 YYEKEE (reference sequence). The CDR3 has 17 residues. V lost 4 bases and J 0 bases, leaving 20 bases between the germline ends. The CDR3 DNA reads as TGTGCCAGCAGCACGTCTTACCGGCAGGGAAGCTCCTACGAGCAGTACTTC. This gives the protein CASSTSYRQGSSYEQYF. The entire variable domain, with the rest obtained from reference TRBV5-5 and TRBJ2-7, is as follows: DAGVTQSPTHLIKTRGQQVTLRCSPISGHKSVSWYQQVLGQGPQFIFQYYEKEERGRGNFPDRFSARQFPNYSSELNVNALLLGDSALYLCASSTSYRQGSSYEQYFGPGTRLTVT.

The CDR3 sequence is CAISERGITEAFF. CDR3 sequence (DNA): TGTGCCATCAGTGAAAGGGGGATCACTGAAGCTTTCTTT. The chain couples TRBV10-3 to TRBJ1-1; perhaps TRBD1 as D (6 bases). The CDR3 sequence is 13 residues long. V gave up 3 bases and J gave up 4 bases, with 9 bases separating them. Germline CDR1 is ENHRY and CDR2 is SYGVKD.

The table lists this clone with a count of one. The chain couples TRBV2 to TRBJ1-1; the D gene is possibly TRBD1 (6 bases). The CDR3 covers 14 residues. Between the trimmed V and J ends, which lost 2 bases and 3 bases, there was a span of 10 bases. Germline CDR1 reads SNHLY; CDR2 reads FYNNEI. The CDR3 coding sequence is TGTGCCAGCAGTGAAAGACAGGAAGACACTGAAGCTTTCTTT. It encodes CASSERQEDTEAFF.

This chain connects TRBV29-1 to TRBJ1-1; no firm D call. CDR1 is SQVTM, CDR2 ANQGSEA, per germline. The V end was cut by 7 bases, the J end by 3 bases, with 12 bases between. CDR3 length equals 12 residues. CDR3 nucleotides: TGCAGCGGTCGCGGTCTTGACACTGAAGCTTTCTTT. This gives the protein CSGRGLDTEAFF. Filled out from reference TRBV29-1 and TRBJ1-1, the complete variable domain reads SAVISQKPSRDICQRGTSLTIQCQVDSQVTMMFWYRQQPGQSLTLIATANQGSEATYESGFVIDKFPISRPNLTFSTLTVSNMSPEDSSIYLCSGRGLDTEAFFGQGTRLTVV.

J is TRBJ1-1 and V is TRBV29-1; D remains unclear. Germline CDR1 SQVTM, CDR2 ANQGSEA. The CDR3 totals 13 residues. V shed 3 bases and J shed 1 base, with 9 bases lying between them. CDR3 bases: TGCAGCGTTGACGTACAGCCGAACACTGAAGCTTTCTTT. Amino acids: CSVDVQPNTEAFF.

Notes on this clone: The same CDR3 can be traced to other DNA sequences in this sample. This chain connects TRBV12-3 or TRBV12-4 to TRBJ1-1; a possible D gene is TRBD1 (6 bases). CDR3 length: 13 residues. V was clipped by 5 bases and J by 1 base, with 8 bases between them. CDR3 region: CASSRQENTEAFF. Here the CDR3 DNA reads TGTGCCAGCAGTCGACAGGAGAACACTGAAGCTTTCTTT.

The chain joins TRBV4-3 to TRBJ2-1; 7 nucleotides match TRBD1. Germline V gene sequence: CDR1 LGHNA, CDR2 YSLEER. This CDR3 comprises 15 residues. The V and J ends lost 1 base and 8 bases, in that order; junction bases with no gene match: 8. The CDR3 DNA sequence: TGCGCCAGCAGCCAAGCCTGGGGACAGATCCATGAGCAGTTCTTC. Amino acid sequence: CASSQAWGQIHEQFF.

The J gene is TRBJ1-4, the V gene TRBV7-9, with D unclear. Germline V gene lookup returns CDR1 SEHNR and CDR2 FQNEAQ (reference sequence). V lost 1 base and J 7 bases, leaving 10 bases between the germline ends. This CDR3 contains 14 residues. As DNA, the CDR3 is TGTGCCAGCAGCTTAGGACACCCATCTGAAAAACTGTTTTTT. As protein: CASSLGHPSEKLFF.

CDR3 DNA sequence: TGTGCCATCAGGGACCTGGAGGGGCATTCACCCCTCCACTTT. This codes for CAIRDLEGHSPLHF. The chain has TRBV10-3 and TRBJ1-6; D is possibly TRBD1 (5 bases). CDR3 length: 14 residues. V dropped 6 bases and J dropped 8 bases, with 14 bases sitting between them. The germline gives CDR1 ENHRY, CDR2 SYGVKD.